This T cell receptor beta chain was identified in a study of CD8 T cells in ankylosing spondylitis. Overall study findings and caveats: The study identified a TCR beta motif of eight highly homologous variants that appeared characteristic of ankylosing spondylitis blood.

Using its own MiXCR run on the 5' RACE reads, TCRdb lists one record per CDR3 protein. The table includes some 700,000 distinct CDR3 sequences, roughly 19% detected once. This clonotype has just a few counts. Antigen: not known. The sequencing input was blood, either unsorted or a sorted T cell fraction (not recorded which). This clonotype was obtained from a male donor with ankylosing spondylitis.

CDR3 loop: CATSGGSRQGVSYNEQFF. In DNA form, the CDR3 reads TGTGCCACCAGTGGGGGTTCTCGACAGGGGGTCTCCTACAATGAGCAGTTCTTC. V gene TRBV24-1 combines with J gene TRBJ2-1, with 9 bases that match TRBD1. CDR1 is KGHDR and CDR2 is SFDVKD in the germline V gene. The CDR3 is 18 residues long. V gave up 5 bases and J gave up 0 bases; unmatched junction bases: 10.